This T cell receptor (beta chain) was identified during a study of shared clonotypes between healthy human individuals. At the level of the study: The donor pool was made up of two women and three men aged 18 to 49. Study-level points and caveats: Non-shared clonotypes were found to have lower generation probabilities than the clonotypes that were shared by all four of the sorted-subset donors.

Sequencing used immunoSEQ multiplex PCR; TCRdb keeps in-frame clones, though not all of them. Among about 2 million clones, roughly 95% were seen once, and the ten largest hold roughly 0.13%. Unmatched junction bases numbered 8, after V lost 3 bases and J lost 4 bases. Per the germline V gene, CDR1 is MGHDK and CDR2 is SYGVNS. The CDR3 totals 16 residues. A remark on this clone: Its matching antigen is unknown.

Healthy HIV-negative adults without recent acute infections or vaccinations served as donors. All of the donors resided in Nashville, Tennessee, and each was a Caucasian adult. This sequence originates from a man in his late teens or twenties in good health. Sequencing was performed on naive CD4+ T cells sorted from blood. The subset was: CD45RA+ positively selected. This chain joins TRBV25-1 and TRBJ2-2; 7 bases map to TRBD1. The CDR3 loop is CASSETRTGFTGELFF. CDR3 bases: TGTGCCAGCAGTGAGACTCGGACAGGATTCACCGGGGAGCTGTTTTTT.